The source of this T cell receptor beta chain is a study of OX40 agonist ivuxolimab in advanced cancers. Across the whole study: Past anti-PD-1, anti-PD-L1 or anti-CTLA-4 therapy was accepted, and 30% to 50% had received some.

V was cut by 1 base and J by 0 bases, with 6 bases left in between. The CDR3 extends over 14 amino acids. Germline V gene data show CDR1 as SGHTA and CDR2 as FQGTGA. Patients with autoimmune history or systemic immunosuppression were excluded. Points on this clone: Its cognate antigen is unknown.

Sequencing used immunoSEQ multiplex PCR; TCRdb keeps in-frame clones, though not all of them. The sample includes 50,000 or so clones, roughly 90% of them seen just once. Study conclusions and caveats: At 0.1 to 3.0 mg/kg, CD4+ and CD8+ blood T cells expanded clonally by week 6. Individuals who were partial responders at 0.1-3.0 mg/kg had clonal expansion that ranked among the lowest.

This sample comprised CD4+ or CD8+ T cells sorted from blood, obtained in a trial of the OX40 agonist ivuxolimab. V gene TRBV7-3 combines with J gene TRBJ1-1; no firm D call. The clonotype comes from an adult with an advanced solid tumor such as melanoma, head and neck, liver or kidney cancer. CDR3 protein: CASSLNGMNTEAFF. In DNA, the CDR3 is TGTGCCAGCAGCTTAAATGGAATGAACACTGAAGCTTTCTTT.